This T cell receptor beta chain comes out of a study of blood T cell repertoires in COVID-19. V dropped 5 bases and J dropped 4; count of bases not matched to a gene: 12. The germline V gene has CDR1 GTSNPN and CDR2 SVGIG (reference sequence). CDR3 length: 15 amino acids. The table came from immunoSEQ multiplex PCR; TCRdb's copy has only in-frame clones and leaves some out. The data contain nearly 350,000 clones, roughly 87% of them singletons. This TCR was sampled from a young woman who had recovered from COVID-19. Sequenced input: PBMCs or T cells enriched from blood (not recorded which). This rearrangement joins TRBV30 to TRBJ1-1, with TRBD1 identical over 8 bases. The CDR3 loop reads CAWGTGTGPATEAFF. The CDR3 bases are TGTGCCTGGGGGACCGGGACAGGACCCGCCACTGAAGCTTTCTTT.